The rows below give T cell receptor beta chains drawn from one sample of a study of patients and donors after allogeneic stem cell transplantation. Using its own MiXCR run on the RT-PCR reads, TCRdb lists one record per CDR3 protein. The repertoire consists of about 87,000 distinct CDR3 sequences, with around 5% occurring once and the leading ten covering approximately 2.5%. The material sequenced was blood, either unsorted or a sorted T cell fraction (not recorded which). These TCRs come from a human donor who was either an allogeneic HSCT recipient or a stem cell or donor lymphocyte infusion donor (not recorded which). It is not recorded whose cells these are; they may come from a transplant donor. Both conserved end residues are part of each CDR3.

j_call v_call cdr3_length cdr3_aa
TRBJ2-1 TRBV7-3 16 CASSLVAGGGYNEQFF
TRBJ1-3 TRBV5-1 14 CASSFEKPGNTIYF
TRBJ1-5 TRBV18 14 CASSPAEGNQPQHF
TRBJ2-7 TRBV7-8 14 CASSLSGNSYEQYF
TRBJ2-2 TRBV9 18 CASSVELAGGPGTGELFF
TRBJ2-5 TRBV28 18 CASSLARGRSGWGETQYF
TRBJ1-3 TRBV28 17 CASSLDYIRSGGNTIYF
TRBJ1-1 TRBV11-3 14 CASSLDSVETEAFF
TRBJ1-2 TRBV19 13 CASNPRAGGGYTF
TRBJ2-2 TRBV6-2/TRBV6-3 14 CASSYLRGAGELFF
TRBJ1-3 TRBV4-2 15 CASSQVTGAGNTIYF
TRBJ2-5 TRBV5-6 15 CASSFRLGLQETQYF
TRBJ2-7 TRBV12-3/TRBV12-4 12 CASSPGQYEQYF
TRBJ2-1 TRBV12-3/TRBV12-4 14 CASSPPLGGDEQFF
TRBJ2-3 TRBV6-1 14 CASRTDGTSNTQYF
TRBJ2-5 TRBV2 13 CASNWDGGETQYF
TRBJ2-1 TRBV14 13 CASSPQGLGQQFF
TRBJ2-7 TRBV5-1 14 CASSLPGQSYEQYF
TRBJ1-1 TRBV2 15 CASSERAGRNTEAFF
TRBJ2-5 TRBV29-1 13 CSVARGVQETQYF
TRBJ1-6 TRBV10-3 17 CAISATGGEGWNSPLHF
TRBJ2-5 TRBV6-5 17 CASSYGGTGQDQETQYF
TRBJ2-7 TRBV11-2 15 CASSLPWGRSQGQYF
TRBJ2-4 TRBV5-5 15 CASSPAQLAKNIQYF
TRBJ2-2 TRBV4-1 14 CASSQGGGAGELFF
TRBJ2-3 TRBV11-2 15 CASSSTGGRADTQYF
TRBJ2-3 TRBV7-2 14 CASSFGLPRDTQYF
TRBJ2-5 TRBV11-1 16 CASSLGRRAIQETQYF
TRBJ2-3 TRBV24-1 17 CATSGTGLLPGTDTQYF
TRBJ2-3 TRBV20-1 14 CSASRASGTDTQYF
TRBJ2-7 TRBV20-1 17 CSAAPGLAGGIYYEQYF
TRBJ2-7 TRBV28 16 CASSPSGTRIAYEQYF
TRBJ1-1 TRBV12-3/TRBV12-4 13 CASSQRLNTEAFF